The source of this T cell receptor beta chain is a study of blood T cell repertoires in COVID-19. TCRdb's table, derived via immunoSEQ multiplex PCR, lists solely in-frame clones and lacks some. The sample holds a few hundred thousand clones, more than 75% seen once. This CDR3 is 17 amino acids long. The V segment lost 0 bases and the J segment 2 bases; nucleotides outside the gene matches: 8. Germline CDR1 and CDR2: LGHNA and YNFKEQ. Specimen: peripheral blood. The clonotype originates from an elderly man with acute or convalescent COVID-19. This chain connects TRBV4-2 to TRBJ2-5; 8 bases align to TRBD2. CDR3 DNA: TGTGCCAGCAGCCAAGATGCGTTAGCGGGACCTCAAGAGACCCAGTACTTC. This sequence encodes CASSQDALAGPQETQYF.